In its sample, the clone carrying this TCR beta chain was seen a few times. Its antigen is undetermined. This sample was included in a study of T cells after yellow fever vaccination. Across the study: Some fractions had low cell numbers, and these were prepared with SMART-Seq v4 Ultra Low Input. Findings and caveats of the study: The booster saw the reappearance of most primary-vaccination clones (more than 95% CD4, around 90% CD8). Repertoires obtained by FACS sorting could include abundant clonotypes that entered as contaminants from the bulk population.

CDR1 LNHDA and CDR2 SQIVND come from the germline V gene (reference sequence). V was clipped by 5 bases and J by 4 bases; unmatched bases: 7. The CDR3 is 15 residues long. TCRdb re-called the 5' RACE reads through MiXCR, storing one row per CDR3 protein. This sample has some 390,000 distinct CDR3 sequences, with 18% found just once. This TCR came from a man in his late teens or twenties who received the YFV17D yellow fever vaccine. The J gene is TRBJ2-1, the V gene TRBV19, with 8 bases matching TRBD2. This specimen was PBMCs, taken before the yellow fever booster vaccination. The DNA for the CDR3 is TGTGCCAGTAGTGCGGGGGGTGGCAAATACAATGAGCAGTTCTTC. This translates into CASSAGGGKYNEQFF.